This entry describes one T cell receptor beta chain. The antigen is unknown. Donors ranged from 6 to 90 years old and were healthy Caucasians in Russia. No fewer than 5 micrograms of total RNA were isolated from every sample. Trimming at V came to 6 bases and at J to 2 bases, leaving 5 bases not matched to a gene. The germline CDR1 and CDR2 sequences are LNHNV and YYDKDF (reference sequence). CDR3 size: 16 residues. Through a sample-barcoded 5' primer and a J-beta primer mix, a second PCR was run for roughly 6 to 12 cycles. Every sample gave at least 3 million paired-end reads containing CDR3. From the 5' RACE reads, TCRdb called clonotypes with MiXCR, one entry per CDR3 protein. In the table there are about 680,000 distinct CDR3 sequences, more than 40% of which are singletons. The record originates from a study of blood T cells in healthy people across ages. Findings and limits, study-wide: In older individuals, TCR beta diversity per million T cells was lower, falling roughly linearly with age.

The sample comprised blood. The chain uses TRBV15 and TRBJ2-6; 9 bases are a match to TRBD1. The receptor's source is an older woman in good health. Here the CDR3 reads CATRQGAIAGANVLTF. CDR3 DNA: TGTGCCACCAGACAGGGGGCTATAGCTGGGGCCAACGTCCTGACTTTC.